This T cell receptor beta chain was sequenced during a study of blood T cells in healthy people across ages (dated by TCRdb to the mid-2010s). Regarding the research as a whole: Template switching captured roughly one uniquely barcoded TCR beta cDNA molecule per two T cells in model experiments. To avoid experimental bias, donors of different ages were randomly spread across the sequencing lanes. Two additional independent replicas of 1 million unique cDNA reads from the same blood draw were analyzed for two donors (one aged 18 to 29 and one aged 80 or older). The study measured age-related changes in TCR beta repertoire diversity using deep sequencing normalized with unique cDNA molecular identifiers. The donors were split into four age groups: young (average around 16 years), middle-aged (about 40), aged (approximately 60) and long-lived (approximately 89).

CDR3 length: 13 amino acids, cysteine to phenylalanine. Of the read, only the CDR3 DNA is kept; its 39 bases are in frame from base 1. A distance of 11 bases separates the germline ends of V and J, which lose 7 bases and 3 bases respectively. CDR1 and CDR2, per the germline V gene, are KGHDR and SFDVKD. Library preparation used 5' RACE. Data came from an Illumina HiSeq 2500. A second PCR of about 6 to 11 cycles was run with a J-beta primer mix and a sample-barcoded 5' primer. Each TCR beta cDNA molecule received a unique molecular identifier from a template-switch 5' adaptor carrying 12 random nucleotides. At least 2.5 million CDR3-containing paired-end reads were obtained from each sample. First-strand cDNA was synthesized from all RNA with the Mint cDNA synthesis kit, primed by a TRBC-specific oligonucleotide. All cDNA was treated with uracil-DNA glycosylase and then went through a first 18-cycle PCR with the universal primers M1SS and BC2_uni_R. Concerning the study's data processing: Each sample was normalized by randomly selecting 1 million high-quality reads, each carrying a distinct molecular identifier. Reads with shared molecular identifiers were discarded instead of being binned into consensus sequences. MiTCR, run with a Q25 quality threshold and the strictest error-elimination algorithm, handled CDR3 identification, clonotype clustering and error correction. Lower-bound total TCR beta diversity was estimated with a nonparametric unseen species model using Euler transformation. TCRdb's own reprocessing of the public reads used fastp at Q25 and MiXCR and kept productive beta chains. Identical CDR3 proteins give one entry, which carries the most common genes and DNA. The V and J calls, along with clone size, are taken from TCRdb and not from the paper's own processing. The sample has 700,000 to 900,000 distinct CDR3 sequences on record, approximately 55% of them singletons. Around 40% of the sample is taken by the ten largest.

This clonotype was observed a single time. There is no known antigen for this receptor. No per-base quality is available; no much larger clone lies one base away. A lone read gives weak evidence. Study-level results and caveats: Compared with the aged group, the long-lived group had more naive CD4+ T cells, fewer expanded clones and increased TCR diversity, a pattern suggesting age selection. Conclusive comparison of naive and antigen-experienced compartments was prevented by the profiling of bulk unsorted PBMCs. Donor CMV infection status was unknown, potentially confounding age-related changes in expanded clonotypes. Total diversity estimates from one million sequenced T cells were considered lower bounds and underestimates. As age increased, observed TCR beta diversity per million T cells dropped in a roughly linear way, and a significant reduction was already evident by age 40. The percentage of naive T cells measured by flow cytometry correlated strongly with observed TCR beta diversity.

The donors were around 39 Caucasian individuals from Russia, aged about 6 to 95 years, who were systemically healthy. Each donor gave about 9.2 milliliters of peripheral blood, drawn into EDTA-treated Vacutainer tubes. Ficoll-Paque density-gradient centrifugation was used to isolate PBMCs, with at least 7 million obtained per sample. Trizol reagent was used to extract total RNA from PBMCs, with at least 6 micrograms per sample. For every donor, flow cytometry on a PBMC aliquot measured the percentage of naive CD45RAhigh/CD27high T cells. The sample comprised blood. The chain employs TRBV24-1 and TRBJ1-1; a tentative D call is TRBD1 (5 bases match). The sequence came from a man older than 75 in good health. The CDR3 region has the sequence CATSGGEDTEAFF. The DNA is as follows: TGTGCCACCAGCGGGGGAGAGGACACTGAAGCTTTCTTT.